These 21 T cell receptor beta chains were sequenced from one sample in a study of T cells in Graves' hyperthyroidism and ophthalmopathy. Amplification of TCR beta CDR3 regions used RNA as the template. The HTBI primer set drove a first-round RT-PCR of the TCR CDR3. TCRdb independently ran MiXCR on the multiplex PCR reads; one entry per CDR3 protein. The table records roughly 380,000 distinct CDR3 sequences, around 14% of them present only once. The specimen was blood. The receptor set was obtained from a woman in her sixties or seventies with Graves' hyperthyroidism.

Ten or more counts support this clonotype. The chain carries TRBV5-1 and TRBJ1-1, with D unclear. CDR1 and CDR2 (germline): SGHRS, YFSETQ. V shed 0 bases and J shed 0 bases, with 9 bases lying between them. The CDR3 covers 15 residues. The DNA of the CDR3 is TGCGCCAGCAGCTTGGCCGAGATCATGAACACTGAAGCTTTCTTT. It yields the protein CASSLAEIMNTEAFF.

V and J are TRBV9 and TRBJ2-5; 11 nucleotides align to TRBD2. The V and J ends lost 2 bases and 3 bases, in that order; junction bases with no gene match: 0. Germline CDR1 reads SGDLS; CDR2 reads YYNGEE. This CDR3 has 14 residues. CDR3 in amino acids: CASSVGLAEETQYF. CDR3 nucleotide sequence: TGTGCCAGCAGCGTGGGACTAGCGGAAGAGACCCAGTACTTC. Variable domain in full (rest from reference TRBV9 and TRBJ2-5): DSGVTQTPKHLITATGQRVTLRCSPRSGDLSVYWYQQSLDQGLQFLIQYYNGEERAKGNILERFSAQQFPDLHSELNLSSLELGDSALYFCASSVGLAEETQYFGPGTRLLVL.

This clonotype has only a few counts. This CDR3 is CASSAPDRAHTEAFF. DNA for the CDR3: TGCGCCAGCAGCGCACCAGACAGGGCACACACTGAAGCTTTCTTT. This sequence joins TRBV4-1 and TRBJ1-1; TRBD1 agrees at 7 bases. Germline CDR1 is MGHRA and CDR2 is YSYEKL. There are 15 residues in the CDR3. Germline trimming cut 5 bases from V and 3 bases from J; bases unmatched to any gene: 9.

This clonotype appeared a few times. This chain joins TRBV20-1 and TRBJ2-7, with 16 nucleotides matching TRBD2. V shed 5 bases, J shed 4 bases, and the junction held 8 bases outside the gene matches. The CDR3 has 16 amino acids. CDR1 and CDR2 (germline): DFQATT, SNEGSKA (reference sequence). CDR3 protein: CSAGTSGRAARYEQYF. The CDR3, as DNA: TGCAGTGCTGGGACTAGCGGGAGGGCCGCAAGGTACGAGCAGTACTTC.

This clonotype came up many times. The gene calls are TRBV2 and TRBJ1-1, with a weak D call TRBD1 (6 bases). The ends were cut back, 8 bases at V and 6 bases at J, with 40 bases in the middle. CDR3 length: 21 amino acids. In germline, CDR1 is SNHLY, CDR2 FYNNEI. The CDR3 nucleotides are TGTGCCAGCCTTCGCGGGGGGGCGCGAGGAAGAGGTACGGGGACGGGCTCTGAAGCTTTCTTT. It translates to CASLRGGARGRGTGTGSEAFF.

In its sample, this clonotype was seen a few times. A much larger clone sits a single nucleotide away, making a read error possible. The chain uses TRBV6-1 and TRBJ2-3, with a weak D call TRBD1 (6 bases). Trimming cost V 10 bases and J 2 bases, with 16 bases left between them. The CDR3 length is 14 residues. The germline V gene has CDR1 MNHNS and CDR2 SASEGT. CDR3 residues: CANRVAGITDTQYF. The CDR3 DNA reads as TGTGCCAACAGGGTCGCAGGAATCACAGATACGCAGTATTTT.

The genes are TRBV18 and TRBJ2-7; the D call may be TRBD1 or TRBD2 (6 bases each). V lost 2 bases, J lost 5 bases, and 22 bases lay in between. Germline CDR1 is KGHSH and CDR2 is LQKENI. This CDR3 comprises 17 residues. CDR3 sequence reads: CASSPSIRGVIRNEQYF. CDR3 DNA sequence: TGTGCCAGCTCACCAAGTATTAGGGGGGTTATTAGGAACGAGCAGTACTTC.

V is TRBV28 and J is TRBJ2-1; 8 nucleotides match TRBD1. V trimming: 4 bases; J trimming: 5 bases; junction bases outside the gene matches: 13. CDR1 and CDR2 (germline): MDHEN, SYDVKM. The CDR3 sequence is 17 residues long. The CDR3 region has the DNA TGTGCCAGCAGTTCCCTCGGGGCAGGGGGCAGGAACAATGAGCAGTTCTTC. This gives the protein CASSSLGAGGRNNEQFF.

In its sample, this clonotype was seen many times. The rearrangement links TRBV6-2 or TRBV6-3 to TRBJ2-3, with TRBD2 identical over 7 bases. CDR3 size: 15 residues. Trimming cost V 2 bases and J 2 bases; bases outside gene matches: 4. Germline values: CDR1 MNHEY, CDR2 SVGEGT. The CDR3 region has the DNA TGTGCCAGCAGTTACGGGCGGGAGTACACAGATACGCAGTATTTT. It encodes CASSYGREYTDTQYF.

CDR3 protein: CASSHTLARGEMNTEAFF. The CDR3 region has the DNA TGCGCCAGCAGCCATACCCTCGCTCGCGGGGAGATGAACACTGAAGCTTTCTTT. The chain recombines TRBV4-1 with TRBJ1-1; the D is unclear. V dropped 3 bases and J dropped 0 bases, with 20 bases sitting between them. This CDR3 has 18 amino acids. Germline CDR1 and CDR2: MGHRA and YSYEKL.

This clonotype came up a few times. The chain has TRBV19 and TRBJ1-1; TRBD1 might be the D (6 bases). This CDR3 has 15 residues. Germline values: CDR1 LNHDA, CDR2 SQIVND (reference sequence). With 5 bases removed from V and 3 bases from J, the gap between germline ends came to 16 bases. In DNA form, the CDR3 reads TGTGCCAGTAGTTGGACAGCGGTCGGGGACACTGAAGCTTTCTTT. Translation: CASSWTAVGDTEAFF.

This clonotype appeared a few times. The chain uses TRBV5-1 and TRBJ2-2; D perhaps matches TRBD2 (6 bases). The CDR3 has 15 amino acids. Germline V gene data show CDR1 as SGHRS and CDR2 as YFSETQ. Trimming pared 2 bases from V and 3 bases from J, leaving 11 bases between. This CDR3 is CASSFGTSDTGELFF. The CDR3 DNA reads TGCGCCAGCAGCTTCGGGACTTCTGACACCGGGGAGCTGTTTTTT.

Many counts were recorded for this clonotype. The rearrangement uses TRBV3-1 and TRBJ1-2; D is ambiguous. The CDR3 has 13 amino acids. V was shortened by 1 base and J by 4 bases, with 7 bases between the two germline ends. The germline V gene encodes CDR1 LGHDT and CDR2 YNNKEL (reference sequence). As DNA, the CDR3 is TGTGCCAGCAGCCAAGGGAGGAGCTATGGCTACACCTTC. It encodes CASSQGRSYGYTF. The complete variable domain, with remaining parts taken from reference TRBV3-1 and TRBJ1-2, reads DTAVSQTPKYLVTQMGNDKSIKCEQNLGHDTMYWYKQDSKKFLKIMFSYNNKELIINETVPNRFSPKSPDKAHLNLHINSLELGDSAVYFCASSQGRSYGYTFGSGTRLTVV.

This clonotype was seen at least ten times. The chain links TRBV24-1 to TRBJ2-1; 7 bases align to TRBD1. Germline CDR1 is KGHDR and CDR2 is SFDVKD. The ends lost 5 bases at V and 7 bases at J; junction bases unmatched: 7. The CDR3 covers 14 residues. CDR3 residues: CATSATGVTNEQFF. The CDR3 region has the DNA TGTGCCACCAGTGCTACAGGGGTAACTAATGAGCAGTTCTTC.

Of note for this clonotype: The junction does not match germline at one end; this may be a read error. This chain joins TRBV5-1 and TRBJ1-1; the D is unclear. This CDR3 is built from 11 residues. CDR1 and CDR2 from the germline V gene are SGHRS and YFSETQ. The CDR3 DNA reads TGTGCCAGCAGCATCTTAATTGAAGCTTTCTTT. This codes for CASSILIEAFF. The entire variable domain, with the rest obtained from reference TRBV5-1 and TRBJ1-1, is as follows: KAGVTQTPRYLIKTRGQQVTLSCSPISGHRSVSWYQQTPGQGLQFLFEYFSETQRNKGNFPGRFSGRQFSNSRSEMNVSTLELGDSALYLCASSILIEAFFGQGTRLTVV.

This clonotype was recorded at least ten times. The gene calls are TRBV3-1 and TRBJ2-1; 8 bases agree with TRBD2. Germline-derived CDR1 and CDR2 are LGHDT and YNNKEL (reference sequence). The length of the CDR3 is 14 residues. Unmatched junction bases numbered 6, after V lost 3 bases and J lost 8 bases. The CDR3 DNA reads as TGTGCCAGCAGCCAGACTAGCGTCTCCGATGAGCAGTTCTTC. Translating it yields CASSQTSVSDEQFF.

This clonotype has a count of ten or more. The rearrangement uses TRBV2 and TRBJ1-1; tentatively, D is TRBD1 (6 bases). CDR1 SNHLY and CDR2 FYNNEI come from the germline V gene. The CDR3 is made up of 12 amino acids. V was clipped by 5 bases and J by 6 bases, with 10 bases between them. For the CDR3, the DNA is TGTGCCAGCAGTACAGGGTGGTCTGAAGCTTTCTTT. Translating gives CASSTGWSEAFF. Together with reference TRBV2 and TRBJ1-1, the CDR3 gives the full variable domain: EPEVTQTPSHQVTQMGQEVILRCVPISNHLYFYWYRQILGQKVEFLVSFYNNEISEKSEIFDDQFSVERPDGSNFTLKIRSTKLEDSAMYFCASSTGWSEAFFGQGTRLTVV.

This clonotype has ten or more counts. The rearrangement joins TRBV10-3 to TRBJ2-7; D may match TRBD1 or TRBD2 (6 bases each). V was trimmed by 7 bases and J by 5 bases, leaving 15 bases between them. Germline V lookup: CDR1 ENHRY, CDR2 SYGVKD. The CDR3 sequence is 13 residues long. DNA for the CDR3: TGTGCCATCAAGACTAGGAAGGGGGACGAGCAGTACTTC. Protein: CAIKTRKGDEQYF.

The chain has TRBV4-1 and TRBJ1-1; D call uncertain. This CDR3 has 14 residues. V shed 0 bases and J shed 3 bases, with 8 bases lying between them. Germline V lookup: CDR1 MGHRA, CDR2 YSYEKL. CDR3 in amino acids: CASSQENLYTEAFF. DNA of the CDR3: TGCGCCAGCAGCCAAGAGAACTTATACACTGAAGCTTTCTTT.

V and J are TRBV11-2 and TRBJ2-7, with 9 bases aligning to TRBD2. The CDR3 length is 15 residues. The ends lost 5 bases at V and 7 bases at J; junction bases unmatched: 12. Germline V gives CDR1 SGHAT, CDR2 FQNNGV. This chain's CDR3 is CASSGAAGGPSEQYF. Written as DNA, the CDR3 is TGTGCCAGCAGCGGGGCGGCGGGAGGGCCCTCGGAGCAGTACTTC.

This clonotype occurred many times. V and J are TRBV10-3 and TRBJ1-1; TRBD1 matches 7 bases. This CDR3 region has 14 residues. J lost 10 bases, V lost 3 bases, and 11 bases had no gene match. Germline V CDR1 and CDR2: ENHRY, SYGVKD. For the CDR3, the DNA is TGTGCCATCAGTGATCCCGCAGGGGGGTCTGGAGCTTTCTTT. Amino acid sequence: CAISDPAGGSGAFF.